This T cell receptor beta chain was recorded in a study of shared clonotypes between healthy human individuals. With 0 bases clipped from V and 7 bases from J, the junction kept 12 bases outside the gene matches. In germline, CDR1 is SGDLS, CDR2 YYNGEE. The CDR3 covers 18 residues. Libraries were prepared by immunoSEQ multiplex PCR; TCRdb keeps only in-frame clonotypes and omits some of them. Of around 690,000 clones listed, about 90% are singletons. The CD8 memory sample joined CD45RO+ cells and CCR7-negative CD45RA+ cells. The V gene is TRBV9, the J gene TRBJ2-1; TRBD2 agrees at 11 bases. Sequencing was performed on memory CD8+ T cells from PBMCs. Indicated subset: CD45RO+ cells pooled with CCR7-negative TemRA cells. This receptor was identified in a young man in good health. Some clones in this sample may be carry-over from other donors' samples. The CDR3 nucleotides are TGTGCCAGCAGCGTAGTCTTTGATGCTAGCGGGAGGCAGAATGAGCAGTTCTTC. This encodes CASSVVFDASGRQNEQFF.